This T cell receptor (beta chain) was captured by sequencing in a study of Ad26.COV2.S vaccination and SARS-CoV-2 variants. The assay was immunoSEQ multiplex PCR, and TCRdb's table has in-frame clones only and misses some. The sample contains 350,000 to 500,000 clones, approximately 90% of which appear only once. Study-level results: Measurement of non-spike TCR breadth gave similar results in vaccine and placebo recipients.

Treatment denoted: roughly 19 received Ad26.COV2.S at low or high dose, single or two shots; five or six received placebo; per-sample allocation not given. Samples were taken on day 63 after the first vaccine or placebo injection. The sample came from a Boston adult aged 18-55 years. V dropped 0 bases and J dropped 1 base, with 6 bases sitting between them. Germline V gene data show CDR1 as MNHEY and CDR2 as SVGEGT. CDR3 length: 14 residues. As to this clone: Its antigen remains unknown.

The chain links TRBV6-2 or TRBV6-3 to TRBJ2-5; a weak D match, TRBD2 (6 bases). The sequence came from a person aged 18-60 years who received the Ad26.COV2.S COVID-19 vaccine or a placebo. The sequenced sample was peripheral blood, obtained in a trial of Ad26.COV2.S vaccine versus placebo. The CDR3 protein is CASSYSRGQETQYF. CDR3 nucleotides: TGTGCCAGCAGTTACTCGCGGGGCCAAGAGACCCAGTACTTC.